This T cell receptor beta chain came from a study of OX40 agonist ivuxolimab in advanced cancers. Background on the study: Participants could have had prior anti-PD-1, anti-PD-L1 or anti-CTLA-4 therapy, and roughly 39% had some. Three partial responders included one hepatocellular carcinoma patient and two cutaneous melanoma patients.

CDR3 length: 15 amino acids. V gave up 1 base and J gave up 5 bases, with 11 bases separating them. The germline gives CDR1 ENHRY, CDR2 SYGVKD. Profiling relied on immunoSEQ multiplex PCR, and the TCRdb table lists in-frame clones only, not all of them. Here the sample spans around 19,000 clones, roughly 70% being singletons. The sequences come from CD4+ or CD8+ T cells sorted from blood, collected in a trial of the OX40 agonist ivuxolimab. The receptor's source is an adult with an advanced solid tumor such as melanoma, head and neck, liver or kidney cancer. This chain links TRBV10-3 with TRBJ2-2, with D perhaps matching TRBD1 (5 bases). The CDR3 region has the DNA TGTGCCATCAGTGAGTTCCAGGGATGGACCGGGGAGCTGTTTTTT. It is translated as CAISEFQGWTGELFF.